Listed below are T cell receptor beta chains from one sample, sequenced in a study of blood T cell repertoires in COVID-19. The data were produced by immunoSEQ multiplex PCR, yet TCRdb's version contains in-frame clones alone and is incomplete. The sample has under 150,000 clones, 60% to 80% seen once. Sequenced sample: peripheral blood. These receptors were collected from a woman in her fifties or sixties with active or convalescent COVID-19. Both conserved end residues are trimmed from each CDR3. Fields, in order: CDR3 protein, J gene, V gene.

ATSDRTSGVIDEQF | TRBJ2-1 | TRBV24-1
ASSYSTGGGTDTQY | TRBJ2-3 | TRBV6-5
ASSNPLGTGKTSNYGYT | TRBJ1-2 | TRBV2
ASSPDRSTNEKLF | TRBJ1-4 | TRBV5-4
ASSYVGGRETQY | TRBJ2-5 | TRBV27
ASGLVDTSGGFAYEQY | TRBJ2-7 | TRBV12-5
ASSYLTGVSSYEQY | TRBJ2-7 | TRBV6-2/TRBV6-3
ASSLFGTGGAGYGYT | TRBJ1-2 | TRBV18
ASSRTVRPQETQY | TRBJ2-5 | TRBV7-2
ASSPPGQGTGELF | TRBJ2-2 | TRBV18
ASNPGQGDYSPLH | TRBJ1-6 | TRBV2
ASSLGPGGPNTEAF | TRBJ1-1 | TRBV7-9
ASRTSGGNTIY | TRBJ1-3 | TRBV12-3/TRBV12-4
SVGTGGALYNEQF | TRBJ2-1 | TRBV29-1
ASSPEWGGLYVWDEQF | TRBJ2-1 | TRBV7-2
ATSRDLAQGDSNTGELF | TRBJ2-2 | TRBV15
ASSIDPIAREKLF | TRBJ1-4 | TRBV27
ASIRGRGEKLF | TRBJ1-4 | TRBV6-5
ASSTEGATNEKLF | TRBJ1-4 | TRBV19
ASSLTDRSSYNSPLH | TRBJ1-6 | TRBV7-9